Listed here is a single TCR beta chain. The antigen is undetermined. These data are taken from a study of cytomegalovirus exposure and HLA in healthy donors. Study-wide points: Earlier analysis looked at TCR beta V segments, and most were productive about 90% or about 30% of the time.

Losses at the gene ends were 5 bases for V and 4 bases for J; bases not matched to a gene: 4. The CDR3 contains 15 residues. The germline CDR1 and CDR2 sequences are WSHSY and SAAADI. PCR primers comprised 60 Vbeta and 13 Jbeta primers. Sequencing used immunoSEQ multiplex PCR; TCRdb keeps in-frame clones, though not all of them. Among approximately 76,000 clones listed, about 69% were seen once. This sequence joins TRBV10-2 and TRBJ2-5; 13 nucleotides match TRBD2. The sequence was obtained from a woman in her 40s in good health and CMV-seropositive. The sample consisted of PBMCs. The CDR3 spells CASSTSGRALETQYF. The DNA for the CDR3 is TGCGCCAGCAGTACTAGCGGGAGGGCCTTAGAGACCCAGTACTTC.